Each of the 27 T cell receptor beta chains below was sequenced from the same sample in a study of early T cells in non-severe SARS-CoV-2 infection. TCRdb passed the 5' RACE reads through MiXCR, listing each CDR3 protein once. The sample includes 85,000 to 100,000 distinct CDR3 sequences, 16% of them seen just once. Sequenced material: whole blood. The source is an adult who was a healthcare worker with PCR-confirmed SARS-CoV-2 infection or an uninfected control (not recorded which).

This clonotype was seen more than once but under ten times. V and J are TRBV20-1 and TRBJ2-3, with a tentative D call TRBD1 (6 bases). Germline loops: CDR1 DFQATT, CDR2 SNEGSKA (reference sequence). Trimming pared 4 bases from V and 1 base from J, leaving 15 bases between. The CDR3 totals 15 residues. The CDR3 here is CSATKRAGGTDTQYF. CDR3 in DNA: TGCAGTGCTACCAAAAGGGCAGGGGGCACAGATACGCAGTATTTT.

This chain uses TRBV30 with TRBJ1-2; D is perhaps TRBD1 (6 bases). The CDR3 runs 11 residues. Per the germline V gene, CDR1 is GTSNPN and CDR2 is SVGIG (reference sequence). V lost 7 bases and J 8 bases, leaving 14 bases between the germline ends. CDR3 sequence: CASGQTIGYTF. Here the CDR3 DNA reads TGTGCCTCTGGACAGACGATAGGCTACACCTTC.

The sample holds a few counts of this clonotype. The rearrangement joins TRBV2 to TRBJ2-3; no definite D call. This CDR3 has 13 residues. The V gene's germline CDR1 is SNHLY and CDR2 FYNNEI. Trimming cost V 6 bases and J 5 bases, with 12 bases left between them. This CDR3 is CASSTSPGDTQYF. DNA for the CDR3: TGTGCCAGCAGCACCTCTCCAGGAGATACGCAGTATTTT.

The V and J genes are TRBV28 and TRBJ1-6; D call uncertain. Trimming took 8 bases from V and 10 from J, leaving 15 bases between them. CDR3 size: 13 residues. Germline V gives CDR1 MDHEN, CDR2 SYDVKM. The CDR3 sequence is CASGQRGASPLHF. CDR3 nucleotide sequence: TGTGCCAGCGGGCAAAGAGGAGCATCACCCCTCCACTTT.

DNA for the CDR3: TGTGCGACGCGGCGGGAGGGCACAGATACGCAGTATTTT. Its translation is CATRREGTDTQYF. The V and J genes are TRBV6-5 and TRBJ2-3; 8 bases align to TRBD2. The germline CDR1 and CDR2 sequences are MNHEY and SVGAGI. The CDR3 is 13 amino acids.

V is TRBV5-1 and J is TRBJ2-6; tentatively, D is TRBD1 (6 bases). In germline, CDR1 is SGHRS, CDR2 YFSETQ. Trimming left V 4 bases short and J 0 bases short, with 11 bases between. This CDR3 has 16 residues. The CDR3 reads CASSLHRASGANVLTF. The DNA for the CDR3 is TGCGCCAGCAGCCTGCACAGGGCCTCTGGGGCCAACGTCCTGACTTTC.

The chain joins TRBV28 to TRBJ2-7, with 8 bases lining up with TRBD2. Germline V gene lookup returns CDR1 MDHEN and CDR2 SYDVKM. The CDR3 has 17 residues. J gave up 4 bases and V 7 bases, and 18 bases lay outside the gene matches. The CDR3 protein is CASTPPQASGRRYEQYF. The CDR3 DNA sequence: TGTGCCAGCACCCCACCCCAGGCGAGCGGGAGACGGTACGAGCAGTACTTC.

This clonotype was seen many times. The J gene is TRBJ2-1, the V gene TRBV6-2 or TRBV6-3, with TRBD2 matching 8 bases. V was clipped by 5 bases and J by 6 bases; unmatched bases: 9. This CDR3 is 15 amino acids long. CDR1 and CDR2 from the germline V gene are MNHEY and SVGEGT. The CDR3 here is CASSPTSGEGNEQFF. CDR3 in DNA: TGTGCCAGCAGTCCCACTAGCGGAGAAGGCAATGAGCAGTTCTTC.

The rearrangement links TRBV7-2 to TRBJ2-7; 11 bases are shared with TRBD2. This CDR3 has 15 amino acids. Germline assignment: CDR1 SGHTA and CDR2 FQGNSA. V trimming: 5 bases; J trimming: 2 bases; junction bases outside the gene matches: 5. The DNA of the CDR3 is TGTGCCAGCAGCCCTACTAGCGGGGGCCCCTACGAGCAGTACTTC. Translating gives CASSPTSGGPYEQYF. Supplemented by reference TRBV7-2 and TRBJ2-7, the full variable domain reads GAGVSQSPSNKVTEKGKDVELRCDPISGHTALYWYRQSLGQGLEFLIYFQGNSAPDKSGLPSDRFSAERTGGSVSTLTIQRTQQEDSAVYLCASSPTSGGPYEQYFGPGTRLTVT.

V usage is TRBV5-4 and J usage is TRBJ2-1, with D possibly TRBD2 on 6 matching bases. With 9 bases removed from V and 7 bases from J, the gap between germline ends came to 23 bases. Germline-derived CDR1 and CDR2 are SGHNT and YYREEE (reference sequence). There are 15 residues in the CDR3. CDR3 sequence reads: CATREGAGRRNEQFF. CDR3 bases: TGTGCCACCCGAGAGGGAGCCGGGAGAAGAAATGAGCAGTTCTTC.

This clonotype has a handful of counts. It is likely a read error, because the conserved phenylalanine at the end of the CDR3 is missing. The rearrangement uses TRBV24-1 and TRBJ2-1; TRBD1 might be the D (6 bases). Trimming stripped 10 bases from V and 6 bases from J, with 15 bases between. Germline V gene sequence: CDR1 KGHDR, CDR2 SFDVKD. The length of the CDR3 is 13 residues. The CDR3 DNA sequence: TGTGCCACAGAAGGACAGTTGGTCAATGAGCAGTTCTCC. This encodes CATEGQLVNEQFS.

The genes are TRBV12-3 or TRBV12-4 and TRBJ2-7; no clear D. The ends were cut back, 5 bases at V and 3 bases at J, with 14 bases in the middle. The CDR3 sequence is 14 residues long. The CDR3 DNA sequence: TGTGCCAGCAGTCCCCTCCGGGCCAACTACGAGCAGTACTTC. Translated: CASSPLRANYEQYF.

CDR3 protein: CASSPQRSTDTQYF. CDR3 in DNA: TGTGCCAGCTCTCCCCAGCGGTCCACAGATACGCAGTATTTT. This chain connects TRBV18 to TRBJ2-3; D possibly corresponds to TRBD2 (5 bases). The CDR3 totals 14 residues. Per germline, CDR1 KGHSH and CDR2 LQKENI. V was trimmed by 6 bases and J by 2 bases, leaving 12 bases between them.

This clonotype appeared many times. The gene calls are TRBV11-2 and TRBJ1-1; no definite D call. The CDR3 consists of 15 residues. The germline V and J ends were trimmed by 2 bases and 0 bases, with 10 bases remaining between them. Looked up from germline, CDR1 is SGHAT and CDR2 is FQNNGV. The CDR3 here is CASSLYGDMNTEAFF. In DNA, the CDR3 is TGTGCCAGCAGCTTATACGGGGATATGAACACTGAAGCTTTCTTT.

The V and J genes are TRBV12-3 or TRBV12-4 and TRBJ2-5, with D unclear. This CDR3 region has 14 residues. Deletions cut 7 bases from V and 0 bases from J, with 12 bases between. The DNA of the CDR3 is TGTGCCAGCAAAACGGGTTTTAACCAAGAGACCCAGTACTTC. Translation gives CASKTGFNQETQYF.

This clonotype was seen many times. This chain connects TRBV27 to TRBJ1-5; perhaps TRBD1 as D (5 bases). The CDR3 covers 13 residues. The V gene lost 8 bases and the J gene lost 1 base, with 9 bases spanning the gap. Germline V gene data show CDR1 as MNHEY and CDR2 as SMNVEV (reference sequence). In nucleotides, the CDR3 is TGTGCCAGCCGGGGGGGGAGCAATCAGCCCCAGCATTTT. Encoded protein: CASRGGSNQPQHF.

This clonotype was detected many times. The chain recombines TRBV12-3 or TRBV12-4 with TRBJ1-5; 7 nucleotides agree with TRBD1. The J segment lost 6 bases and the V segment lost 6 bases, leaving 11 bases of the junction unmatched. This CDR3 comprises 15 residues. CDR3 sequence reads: CASSRTTGQGQPQHF. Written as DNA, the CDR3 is TGTGCCAGCAGCCGTACGACAGGGCAGGGTCAGCCCCAGCATTTT.

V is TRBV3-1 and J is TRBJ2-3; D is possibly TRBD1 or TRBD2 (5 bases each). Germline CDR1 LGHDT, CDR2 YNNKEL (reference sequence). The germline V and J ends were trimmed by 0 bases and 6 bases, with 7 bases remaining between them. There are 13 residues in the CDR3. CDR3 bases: TGTGCCAGCAGCCAAGATTGGGGGGATACGCAGTATTTT. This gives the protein CASSQDWGDTQYF.

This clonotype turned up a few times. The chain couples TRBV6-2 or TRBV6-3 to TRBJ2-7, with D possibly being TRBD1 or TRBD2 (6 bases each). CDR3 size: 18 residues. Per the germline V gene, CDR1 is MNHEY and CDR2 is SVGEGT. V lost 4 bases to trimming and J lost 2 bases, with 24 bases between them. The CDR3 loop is CASSWASSGQGTPYEQYF. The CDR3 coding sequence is TGTGCCAGCAGTTGGGCGTCGAGCGGGCAGGGGACCCCCTACGAGCAGTACTTC.

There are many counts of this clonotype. The CDR3 nucleotides read TGTGCCAGCAGTGACCGTACTAGTACCGGGGAGCTGTTTTTT. Encoded protein: CASSDRTSTGELFF. This chain links TRBV25-1 with TRBJ2-2; tentatively, D is TRBD2 (5 bases). The V gene lost 3 bases and the J gene lost 5 bases, with 10 bases spanning the gap. CDR1 is MGHDK, CDR2 SYGVNS, per germline. The CDR3 consists of 14 residues.

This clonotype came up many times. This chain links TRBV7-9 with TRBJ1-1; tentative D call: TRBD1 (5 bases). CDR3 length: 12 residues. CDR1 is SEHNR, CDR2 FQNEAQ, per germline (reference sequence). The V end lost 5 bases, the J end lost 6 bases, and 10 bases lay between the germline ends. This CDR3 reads CASSQGFAEAFF. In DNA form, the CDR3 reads TGTGCCAGCAGCCAGGGCTTTGCTGAAGCTTTCTTT.

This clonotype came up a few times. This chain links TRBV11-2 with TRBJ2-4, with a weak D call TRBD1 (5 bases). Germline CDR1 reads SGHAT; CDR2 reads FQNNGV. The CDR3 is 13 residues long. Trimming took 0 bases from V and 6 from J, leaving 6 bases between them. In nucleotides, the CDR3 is TGTGCCAGCAGCTTAGATAGGGGAAACATTCAGTACTTC. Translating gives CASSLDRGNIQYF.

The CDR3 spells CSALDRGHNSPLHF. CDR3 DNA sequence: TGCAGTGCCCTGGACAGGGGACATAATTCACCCCTCCACTTT. The chain joins TRBV20-1 to TRBJ1-6; 9 bases line up with TRBD1. This CDR3 is built from 14 residues. Germline values: CDR1 DFQATT, CDR2 SNEGSKA (reference sequence). With V trimmed by 6 bases and J by 5 bases, 5 bases remained unmatched.

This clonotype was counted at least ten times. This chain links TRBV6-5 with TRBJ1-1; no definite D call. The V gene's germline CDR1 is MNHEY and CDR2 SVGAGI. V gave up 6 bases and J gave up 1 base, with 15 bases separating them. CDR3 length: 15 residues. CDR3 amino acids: CASSSIITQNTEAFF. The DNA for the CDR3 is TGTGCCAGCAGCTCCATCATTACACAGAACACTGAAGCTTTCTTT.

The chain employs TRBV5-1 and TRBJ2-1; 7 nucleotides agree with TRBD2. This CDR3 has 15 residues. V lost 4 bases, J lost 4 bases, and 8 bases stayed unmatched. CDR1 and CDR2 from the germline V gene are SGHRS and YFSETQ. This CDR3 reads CASSQLSGGYNEQFF. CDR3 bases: TGCGCCAGCAGCCAATTGTCGGGGGGTTACAATGAGCAGTTCTTC.

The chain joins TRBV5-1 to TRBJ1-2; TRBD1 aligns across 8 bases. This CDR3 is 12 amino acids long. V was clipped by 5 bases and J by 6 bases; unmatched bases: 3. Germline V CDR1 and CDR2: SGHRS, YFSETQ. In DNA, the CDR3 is TGCGCCAGCAGTTCGACAGGGGATGGCTACACCTTC. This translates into CASSSTGDGYTF.

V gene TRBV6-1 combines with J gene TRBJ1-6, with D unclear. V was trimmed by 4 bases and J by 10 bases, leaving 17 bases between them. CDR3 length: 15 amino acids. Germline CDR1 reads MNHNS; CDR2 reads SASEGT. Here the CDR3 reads CASSGTEAGRSPLHF. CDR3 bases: TGTGCCAGCAGTGGAACAGAGGCTGGGAGGTCACCCCTCCACTTT.